Below are 29 T cell receptor beta chains sequenced from a single sample in a study of Ad26.COV2.S vaccination and SARS-CoV-2 variants. Profiling relied on immunoSEQ multiplex PCR, and the TCRdb table lists in-frame clones only, not all of them. The sample lists about 320,000 clones, around 85% seen once, with about 2.1% in the top ten. Treatment defined: 15 to 20 received Ad26.COV2.S at low or high dose, single or two shots; 5 received placebo; per-sample allocation not given. The investigators took samples on day 63 after the first vaccine or placebo injection. The sample was peripheral blood, taken in a trial of Ad26.COV2.S vaccine versus placebo. The receptor source for this set is a person aged 18-65 years who received the Ad26.COV2.S COVID-19 vaccine or a placebo.

The gene calls are TRBV4-1 and TRBJ1-1; D is ambiguous. Germline V CDR1 and CDR2: MGHRA, YSYEKL. The CDR3 is 13 residues long. Trimming removed 4 bases from V and 7 bases from J, with 13 bases in between. The CDR3 loop reads CASSPKVPLEAFF. The DNA of the CDR3 is TGCGCCAGCAGCCCAAAGGTACCGCTTGAAGCTTTCTTT.

This clone occurred a few times. V is TRBV12-3 or TRBV12-4 and J is TRBJ2-5, with D uncertain. CDR3 length: 13 amino acids. The ends were cut back, 4 bases at V and 6 bases at J, with 12 bases in the middle. The CDR3 DNA reads as TGTGCCAGCAGTTATGGGGTCGGAAAGACCCAGTACTTC. Translation: CASSYGVGKTQYF.

This chain links TRBV14 with TRBJ1-6, with a possible D match to TRBD1 (5 bases). Germline V gene data show CDR1 as SGHDN and CDR2 as FVKESK. The CDR3 extends over 16 amino acids. V was cut by 4 bases and J by 6 bases, with 16 bases left in between. The CDR3 spells CASSPGLPGRNSPLHF. In DNA, the CDR3 is TGTGCCAGCAGCCCGGGCCTCCCGGGACGTAATTCACCCCTCCACTTT.

The J gene is TRBJ1-2, the V gene TRBV5-1; D is possibly TRBD1 (5 bases). The germline CDR1 and CDR2 sequences are SGHRS and YFSETQ. V was clipped by 2 bases and J by 4 bases, with 12 bases between them. The CDR3 contains 14 residues. The CDR3 region is CASSFSDRSYGYTF. In DNA, the CDR3 is TGCGCCAGCAGCTTCAGTGACAGAAGCTATGGCTACACCTTC.

The chain recombines TRBV29-1 with TRBJ2-3; weak D call: TRBD2 (6 bases). CDR3 length equals 15 residues. Between the trimmed V and J ends, which lost 3 bases and 3 bases, there was a span of 16 bases. Germline values: CDR1 SQVTM, CDR2 ANQGSEA. The CDR3 DNA is TGCAGCGTTGACAGGATCCAAGGAGGGACAGATACGCAGTATTTT. It encodes CSVDRIQGGTDTQYF.

CDR3 nucleotide sequence: TGTGCCAGTAGTGCCTCGGACAGGGGAAGCGAGCAGTACTTC. This encodes CASSASDRGSEQYF. The chain carries TRBV19 and TRBJ2-7, with TRBD1 matching over 9 bases. Germline V CDR1 and CDR2: LNHDA, SQIVND (reference sequence). The CDR3 loop spans 14 amino acids. Trimming took 5 bases from V and 6 from J; bases not matched to a gene: 8.

The V and J genes are TRBV7-2 and TRBJ2-5, with D tentatively TRBD1 (5 bases). V was clipped by 1 base and J by 1 base, with 13 bases between them. Germline CDR1 is SGHTA and CDR2 is FQGNSA. This CDR3 comprises 16 residues. The CDR3 here is CASSLGSRAAQETQYF. Written as DNA, the CDR3 is TGTGCCAGCAGCTTAGGTTCCAGGGCGGCCCAAGAGACCCAGTACTTC. The full variable domain, its missing parts supplied by reference TRBV7-2 and TRBJ2-5, is GAGVSQSPSNKVTEKGKDVELRCDPISGHTALYWYRQSLGQGLEFLIYFQGNSAPDKSGLPSDRFSAERTGGSVSTLTIQRTQQEDSAVYLCASSLGSRAAQETQYFGPGTRLLVL.

This chain links TRBV6-5 with TRBJ2-7; 8 nucleotides align to TRBD1. The CDR3 runs to 15 residues. In germline, CDR1 is MNHEY, CDR2 SVGAGI. V dropped 2 bases and J dropped 3; count of bases not matched to a gene: 6. The CDR3 sequence is CASSYQGQGIYEQYF. CDR3 DNA sequence: TGTGCCAGCAGTTACCAAGGACAGGGAATCTACGAGCAGTACTTC.

The V gene is TRBV14, the J gene TRBJ1-2, with 8 bases matching TRBD1. CDR3 length equals 15 residues. Germline values: CDR1 SGHDN, CDR2 FVKESK. V dropped 4 bases and J dropped 4; count of bases not matched to a gene: 8. The CDR3 reads CASSPRDRRAYGYTF. DNA for the CDR3: TGTGCCAGCAGCCCCCGGGACAGGAGAGCCTATGGCTACACCTTC.

CDR3 sequence reads: CASKRGGGADTEAFF. Here the CDR3 DNA reads TGTGCCAGCAAGAGGGGAGGGGGCGCAGATACTGAAGCTTTCTTT. This rearrangement joins TRBV2 to TRBJ1-1; 7 bases are shared with TRBD1. Germline V gene sequence: CDR1 SNHLY, CDR2 FYNNEI. The CDR3 runs 15 residues. V shed 7 bases and J 5 bases; nucleotides not matched to a gene: 13.

The J gene is TRBJ2-2, the V gene TRBV11-3; TRBD2 matches at 9 bases. V lost 4 bases, J lost 1 base, and 7 bases stayed unmatched. The CDR3 consists of 17 residues. Per the germline V gene, CDR1 is SGHNT and CDR2 is YENEEA. CDR3 loop: CASSSSSSGRNTGELFF. The CDR3 bases are TGTGCCAGCAGCTCCTCGAGTAGCGGGAGGAACACCGGGGAGCTGTTTTTT. The whole variable domain, remainder taken from reference TRBV11-3 and TRBJ2-2, is EAGVVQSPRYKIIEKKQPVAFWCNPISGHNTLYWYLQNLGQGPELLIRYENEEAVDDSQLPKDRFSAERLKGVDSTLKIQPAELGDSAVYLCASSSSSSGRNTGELFFGEGSRLTVL.

The CDR3 here is CASSLELDIQYF. The CDR3, as DNA: TGCGCCAGCAGCTTGGAACTTGACATTCAGTACTTC. This chain joins TRBV5-1 and TRBJ2-4; D call uncertain. Germline V lookup: CDR1 SGHRS, CDR2 YFSETQ. The V end lost 0 bases, the J end lost 8 bases, and 6 bases lay between the germline ends. The length of the CDR3 is 12 residues.

The sample holds a few counts of this clone. This chain connects TRBV27 to TRBJ2-7, with 10 bases lining up with TRBD2. The CDR3 runs to 15 residues. The junction had 6 bases not matched to a gene; V was cut back by 3 bases and J by 4 bases. Germline V gene lookup returns CDR1 MNHEY and CDR2 SMNVEV (reference sequence). DNA of the CDR3: TGTGCCAGCAGTTTGTTTAGGACTAGCGGATACGAGCAGTACTTC. Encoded protein: CASSLFRTSGYEQYF.

The chain recombines TRBV7-9 with TRBJ2-3; 9 nucleotides agree with TRBD2. The germline V gene encodes CDR1 SEHNR and CDR2 FQNEAQ (reference sequence). J gave up 3 bases and V 5 bases, and 9 bases lay outside the gene matches. The CDR3 runs 16 residues. This CDR3 is CASSKGLARGTDTQYF. DNA for the CDR3: TGTGCCAGCAGCAAAGGACTAGCGAGGGGGACAGATACGCAGTATTTT.

This chain connects TRBV27 to TRBJ1-2, with D unresolved. Germline-derived CDR1 and CDR2 are MNHEY and SMNVEV (reference sequence). The germline V and J ends were trimmed by 6 bases and 4 bases, with 15 bases remaining between them. The CDR3 totals 14 residues. The CDR3 protein is CASSPHGSTYGYTF. The CDR3 DNA reads TGTGCCAGCAGCCCCCACGGGAGTACCTATGGCTACACCTTC.

J is TRBJ1-4 and V is TRBV20-1; no firm D call. Germline V gives CDR1 DFQATT, CDR2 SNEGSKA (reference sequence). The germline V and J ends were trimmed by 3 bases and 0 bases, with 8 bases remaining between them. The CDR3 sequence is 14 residues long. The CDR3 sequence: CSASRDATNEKLFF. In nucleotides, the CDR3 is TGCAGTGCTAGTAGGGATGCAACTAATGAAAAACTGTTTTTT.

The chain links TRBV2 to TRBJ1-1, with D perhaps TRBD1 (6 bases). Trimming left V 6 bases short and J 4 bases short, with 24 bases between. This CDR3 comprises 17 residues. Germline values: CDR1 SNHLY, CDR2 FYNNEI. The CDR3 sequence: CASSPRGRGDYGTEAFF. The CDR3 DNA reads TGTGCCAGCAGCCCCAGGGGCCGGGGGGATTATGGCACTGAAGCTTTCTTT.

The J gene is TRBJ1-2, the V gene TRBV6-5; D remains ambiguous. CDR1 MNHEY and CDR2 SVGAGI come from the germline V gene. CDR3 length: 14 residues. With 5 bases removed from V and 3 bases from J, the gap between germline ends came to 13 bases. CDR3 bases: TGTGCCAGCAGTCAGTCCGAATCCCACTATGGCTACACCTTC. Encoded protein: CASSQSESHYGYTF.

The chain has TRBV12-5 and TRBJ1-1, with 8 bases identical to TRBD1. Trimming removed 2 bases from V and 4 bases from J; junction bases left unmatched: 9. Per germline, CDR1 LGHNT and CDR2 FRNRAP. The CDR3 spans 16 residues. The CDR3 sequence is CASGLPPPQGATEAFF. The CDR3 DNA is TGTGCTAGTGGTTTGCCTCCCCCGCAGGGGGCCACTGAAGCTTTCTTT. The entire variable domain, with the rest obtained from reference TRBV12-5 and TRBJ1-1, is as follows: DARVTQTPRHKVTEMGQEVTMRCQPILGHNTVFWYRQTMMQGLELLAYFRNRAPLDDSGMPKDRFSAEMPDATLATLKIQPSEPRDSAVYFCASGLPPPQGATEAFFGQGTRLTVV.

V gene TRBV5-1 combines with J gene TRBJ2-3, with TRBD1 identical over 7 bases. The CDR3 is made up of 14 amino acids. The V segment lost 4 bases and the J segment 3 bases; nucleotides outside the gene matches: 5. Per the germline V gene, CDR1 is SGHRS and CDR2 is YFSETQ. Written as DNA, the CDR3 is TGCGCCAGCAGCAGGAGACAGGGTACAGATACGCAGTATTTT. Translated, it gives CASSRRQGTDTQYF.

Only one count was recorded for this clone. This rearrangement joins TRBV28 to TRBJ1-1; D is unresolved. The V and J ends lost 4 bases and 1 base respectively, with 13 bases between them. This CDR3 is 15 amino acids long. Per germline, CDR1 MDHEN and CDR2 SYDVKM. The chain's CDR3 is CASSSLPRRNTEAFF. CDR3 DNA: TGTGCCAGCAGTTCCCTCCCCCGACGGAACACTGAAGCTTTCTTT.

Of note for this clone: One end of the junction is discordant with germline, which a read error may explain. The chain is built from TRBV3-1 (or the pseudogene TRBV3-2) and TRBJ2-7; 13 bases are shared with TRBD2. CDR1 and CDR2 (germline): LGHDT, YNNKEL (reference sequence). CDR3 length: 15 residues. The CDR3 DNA reads as TGTGCCAGCAGCCAAGATTTGGGACTAGCGGGGTTCTTGAACTTC. Translated: CASSQDLGLAGFLNF.

The chain couples TRBV19 to TRBJ2-5; weak D call: TRBD1 (8 bases). The ends were cut back, 5 bases at V and 3 bases at J, with 13 bases in the middle. The germline gives CDR1 LNHDA, CDR2 SQIVND (reference sequence). This CDR3 has 14 residues. The CDR3 reads CASSLTGGEETQYF. CDR3 DNA: TGTGCCAGTAGTCTCACAGGGGGGGAAGAGACCCAGTACTTC.

This clone appeared a single time. The V call is TRBV11-3, the J call TRBJ2-2, with D perhaps matching TRBD2 (6 bases). Germline CDR1 and CDR2: SGHNT and YENEEA. Trimming stripped 1 base from V and 5 bases from J, with 11 bases between. CDR3 length: 15 amino acids. This chain's CDR3 is CASSLGRAGTGELFF. For the CDR3, the DNA is TGTGCCAGCAGCTTAGGCAGGGCGGGGACCGGGGAGCTGTTTTTT.

The gene calls are TRBV28 and TRBJ2-7; 10 bases agree with TRBD1. With 2 bases clipped from V and 6 bases from J, the junction kept 13 bases outside the gene matches. CDR3 size: 17 residues. The germline CDR1 and CDR2 sequences are MDHEN and SYDVKM. CDR3 DNA sequence: TGTGCCAGCAGTTTAAGGGGGACAGGGGTTGCAGTAGGCGAGCAGTACTTC. Its protein is CASSLRGTGVAVGEQYF.

This rearrangement joins TRBV28 to TRBJ1-3, with D maybe TRBD1 (5 bases). The CDR3 has 14 residues. CDR1 is MDHEN and CDR2 is SYDVKM in the germline V gene. Trimming took off 4 bases at V and 8 bases at J, with 15 bases between the two ends. CDR3 amino acids: CASSSPGSRDTIYF. CDR3 DNA: TGTGCCAGCAGTTCACCAGGGAGTCGGGACACCATATATTTT.

V gene TRBV3-1 (or the pseudogene TRBV3-2) combines with J gene TRBJ2-5, with 11 positions matching TRBD1. The ends lost 3 bases at V and 2 bases at J; junction bases unmatched: 2. The CDR3 extends over 15 amino acids. CDR1 LGHDT and CDR2 YNNKEL come from the germline V gene (reference sequence). The DNA for the CDR3 is TGTGCCAGCAGCCACTGGGACAGGGGGCAAGAGACCCAGTACTTC. It translates to CASSHWDRGQETQYF.

The V and J genes are TRBV5-1 and TRBJ1-2; 10 nucleotides line up with TRBD1. The length of the CDR3 is 14 residues. Unmatched junction bases numbered 6, after V lost 4 bases and J lost 6 bases. CDR1 and CDR2 from the germline V gene are SGHRS and YFSETQ. CDR3 bases: TGCGCCAGCAGCCGCGACAGGGGGCCAGATGGCTACACCTTC. This gives the protein CASSRDRGPDGYTF. Supplemented by reference TRBV5-1 and TRBJ1-2, the full variable domain reads KAGVTQTPRYLIKTRGQQVTLSCSPISGHRSVSWYQQTPGQGLQFLFEYFSETQRNKGNFPGRFSGRQFSNSRSEMNVSTLELGDSALYLCASSRDRGPDGYTFGSGTRLTVV.

V and J are TRBV27 and TRBJ2-3; unclear D gene. V gave up 5 bases and J gave up 4 bases, with 16 bases separating them. This CDR3 is built from 15 residues. Per germline, CDR1 MNHEY and CDR2 SMNVEV (reference sequence). The CDR3 is CASSLTNIAADTQYF. CDR3 nucleotide sequence: TGTGCCAGCAGTCTTACAAATATAGCCGCAGATACGCAGTATTTT.